The 27 T cell receptor beta chains below all came from one sample that was sequenced in a study of T cell responses to AZD1222 COVID-19 vaccine. The assay was immunoSEQ multiplex PCR, and TCRdb's table has in-frame clones only and misses some. The sample comprises under 150,000 clones, roughly 90% of which are singletons, and 1.5% to 2% rests with the top ten. The sequencing here drew on peripheral blood, taken on day 0 of AZD1222 vaccination. The receptors shown here come from an adult in good health.

The chain combines TRBV27 with TRBJ2-1, with 7 bases fitting TRBD1. Trimming cost V 5 bases and J 1 base; bases outside gene matches: 5. The germline V gene has CDR1 MNHEY and CDR2 SMNVEV (reference sequence). The CDR3 contains 15 residues. The CDR3 loop reads CASSRSGGSYNEQFF. In DNA, the CDR3 is TGTGCCAGCAGTCGCTCAGGGGGTTCCTACAATGAGCAGTTCTTC.

The CDR3: CSASGSGMQPQHF. CDR3 DNA: TGCAGTGCTAGTGGTTCGGGGATGCAGCCCCAGCATTTT. The chain is built from TRBV20-1 and TRBJ1-5; D gene ambiguous. The CDR3 totals 13 residues. CDR1 DFQATT and CDR2 SNEGSKA come from the germline V gene (reference sequence). The ends were cut back, 3 bases at V and 7 bases at J, with 13 bases in the middle.

The V and J genes are TRBV10-3 and TRBJ1-1; D uncertain. The CDR3 totals 14 residues. Between the trimmed V and J ends, which lost 5 bases and 4 bases, there was a span of 14 bases. CDR1 ENHRY and CDR2 SYGVKD come from the germline V gene. The CDR3 here is CAISIGPEGTEAFF. For the CDR3, the DNA is TGTGCCATCAGTATTGGGCCCGAAGGCACTGAAGCTTTCTTT.

The chain recombines TRBV28 with TRBJ1-4; 7 nucleotides agree with TRBD1. CDR3 length: 16 amino acids. With V trimmed by 6 bases and J by 3 bases, 10 bases remained unmatched. In germline, CDR1 is MDHEN, CDR2 SYDVKM. The CDR3 loop reads CASSPGGARSNEKLFF. The CDR3 DNA follows: TGTGCCAGCAGCCCAGGGGGTGCCCGTTCTAATGAAAAACTGTTTTTT.

This chain uses TRBV9 with TRBJ1-2, with 8 bases identical to TRBD1. CDR3 length: 16 amino acids. V dropped 5 bases and J dropped 5; count of bases not matched to a gene: 14. CDR1 is SGDLS and CDR2 is YYNGEE in the germline V gene. CDR3 in amino acids: CASSPNPGQAQYGYTF. The CDR3 DNA is TGTGCCAGCAGTCCAAATCCGGGACAGGCTCAATATGGCTACACCTTC.

This chain joins TRBV11-3 and TRBJ1-1; 8 positions agree with TRBD1. The germline gives CDR1 SGHNT, CDR2 YENEEA. This CDR3 spans 15 amino acids. V was pared by 5 bases and J by 1 base, with 6 bases of the junction left unmatched. For the CDR3, the DNA is TGTGCCAGCAGCCAAAGACAGGGGAAGAACACTGAAGCTTTCTTT. The encoded protein is CASSQRQGKNTEAFF.

The chain links TRBV27 to TRBJ1-4; D gene ambiguous. This CDR3 has 13 residues. CDR1 is MNHEY, CDR2 SMNVEV, per germline (reference sequence). V was trimmed by 4 bases and J by 7 bases, leaving 10 bases between them. CDR3 amino acids: CASSYNIGEKLFF. The CDR3 region has the DNA TGTGCCAGCAGTTATAACATTGGTGAAAAACTGTTTTTT.

This chain uses TRBV12-3 or TRBV12-4 with TRBJ1-1; TRBD1 is a possible D gene (5 bases). The CDR3 is 12 amino acids. The V end lost 6 bases, the J end lost 7 bases, and 12 bases lay between the germline ends. CDR3 DNA sequence: TGTGCCAGCAGCTCGGTCCAGGGTGAAGCTTTCTTT. Its translation is CASSSVQGEAFF.

V and J are TRBV7-3 and TRBJ1-1, with D possibly being TRBD1 (5 bases). Germline CDR1 SGHTA, CDR2 FQGTGA. The CDR3 length is 14 residues. The V and J ends lost 3 bases and 2 bases respectively, with 10 bases between them. CDR3 coding DNA: TGTGCCAGCAGCTTCCGGGGCGGCAACACTGAAGCTTTCTTT. Encoded protein: CASSFRGGNTEAFF.

V usage is TRBV28 and J usage is TRBJ1-1, with D uncertain. Germline CDR1 MDHEN, CDR2 SYDVKM. Trimming pared 8 bases from V and 11 bases from J, leaving 15 bases between. CDR3 length: 11 amino acids. CDR3 amino acids: CASGTRPRAFF. The DNA for the CDR3 is TGTGCCAGCGGTACGAGGCCGAGGGCTTTCTTT.

The chain has TRBV10-3 and TRBJ2-7; D is ambiguous. V lost 7 bases and J lost 2, with 12 bases in between. Germline assignment: CDR1 ENHRY and CDR2 SYGVKD. The CDR3 runs 13 residues. CDR3 sequence reads: CAITTDTTYEQYF. In DNA, the CDR3 is TGTGCCATCACTACCGACACGACCTACGAGCAGTACTTC.

This clone appeared a single time. V usage is TRBV7-6 and J usage is TRBJ1-1; D gene unclear. V lost 2 bases, J lost 5 bases, and 9 bases lay in between. The CDR3 covers 13 residues. Germline V gene lookup returns CDR1 SGHVS and CDR2 FNYEAQ. The CDR3 region has the DNA TGTGCCAGCAGCTTAATGGCCGGTACTGAAGCTTTCTTT. Translating gives CASSLMAGTEAFF.

The V call is TRBV4-3, the J call TRBJ1-2; D is perhaps TRBD1 (6 bases). Germline CDR1 is LGHNA and CDR2 is YSLEER. This CDR3 spans 17 amino acids. Trimming cost V 0 bases and J 4 bases, with 18 bases left between them. For the CDR3, the DNA is TGCGCCAGCAGCCAAGATCCAGGGGTGGTTCCTAGCTATGGCTACACCTTC. It is translated as CASSQDPGVVPSYGYTF.

This chain links TRBV5-1 with TRBJ2-7; D is unclear. V lost 5 bases to trimming and J lost 7 bases, with 10 bases between them. The CDR3 is 11 amino acids. The germline CDR1 and CDR2 sequences are SGHRS and YFSETQ. CDR3 sequence reads: CASRYMEEQYF. The CDR3 nucleotides read TGCGCCAGCAGATATATGGAGGAGCAGTACTTC.

This clone has ten or more counts. CDR3 amino acids: CASRLAGETGELFF. The CDR3 region has the DNA TGTGCCAGCAGGCTAGCGGGAGAAACCGGGGAGCTGTTTTTT. The genes are TRBV6-4 and TRBJ2-2, with 10 bases aligning to TRBD2. V shed 6 bases and J 5 bases; nucleotides not matched to a gene: 3. Germline V gene data show CDR1 as MRHNA and CDR2 as SNTAGT. The CDR3 covers 14 residues.

CDR3 amino acids: CASSGMDTDTQYF. CDR3 DNA: TGTGCCAGCAGCGGAATGGATACAGATACGCAGTATTTT. V and J are TRBV9 and TRBJ2-3; D unclear. This CDR3 is built from 13 residues. Per the germline V gene, CDR1 is SGDLS and CDR2 is YYNGEE. Trimming cost V 3 bases and J 3 bases, with 8 bases left between them.

This chain connects TRBV4-1 to TRBJ1-3; D not resolved. The germline gives CDR1 MGHRA, CDR2 YSYEKL. This CDR3 contains 17 residues. V was clipped by 0 bases and J by 0 bases, with 12 bases between them. CDR3 sequence: CASSQEGAVNSGNTIYF. Here the CDR3 DNA reads TGCGCCAGCAGCCAAGAGGGTGCGGTCAACTCTGGAAACACCATATATTTT.

The CDR3 bases are TGTGCCAGCAGCCAGTTTCCCGACAGTGAAGCTTTCTTT. Encoded protein: CASSQFPDSEAFF. V and J are TRBV3-1 (or the pseudogene TRBV3-2) and TRBJ1-1, with D perhaps TRBD1 (5 bases). The ends were cut back, 3 bases at V and 7 bases at J, with 12 bases in the middle. Germline CDR1 and CDR2: LGHDT and YNNKEL (reference sequence). The CDR3 loop spans 13 amino acids.

The chain recombines TRBV7-9 with TRBJ1-4; 9 nucleotides line up with TRBD1. The CDR3 contains 14 residues. Germline CDR1 SEHNR, CDR2 FQNEAQ (reference sequence). V lost 4 bases, J lost 7 bases, and 4 bases stayed unmatched. CDR3 coding DNA: TGTGCCAGCAGCTACGGGACAGGGCCTGAAAAACTGTTTTTT. Its translation: CASSYGTGPEKLFF.

The chain is built from TRBV27 and TRBJ2-2; 8 bases fit TRBD1. Looked up from germline, CDR1 is MNHEY and CDR2 is SMNVEV (reference sequence). Trimming at V came to 2 bases and at J to 5 bases, leaving 7 bases not matched to a gene. The CDR3 loop spans 16 amino acids. CDR3 nucleotides: TGTGCCAGCAGTTTACTGCAGGGGGCAGGTACCGGGGAGCTGTTTTTT. This sequence encodes CASSLLQGAGTGELFF.

CDR3 nucleotides: TGTGCCAGCAGCCCCGGGTCCCGAGAAGAGCAGTACTTC. Translating gives CASSPGSREEQYF. V is TRBV27 and J is TRBJ2-7; D unresolved. The CDR3 extends over 13 amino acids. V was cut by 6 bases and J by 7 bases, with 16 bases left in between. Germline loops: CDR1 MNHEY, CDR2 SMNVEV (reference sequence).

The genes are TRBV12-3 or TRBV12-4 and TRBJ1-1; D ambiguous. The CDR3 spans 12 residues. V lost 5 bases and J lost 7, with 11 bases in between. CDR3: CASSPRKSEAFF. CDR3 coding DNA: TGTGCCAGCAGTCCCAGAAAGAGTGAAGCTTTCTTT.

The chain combines TRBV15 with TRBJ2-7; 8 nucleotides line up with TRBD1. CDR1 is LNHNV and CDR2 is YYDKDF in the germline V gene (reference sequence). There are 16 residues in the CDR3. The V and J ends lost 3 bases and 5 bases, in that order; junction bases with no gene match: 12. DNA for the CDR3: TGTGCCACCAGCAGGGGGGCGGCGGACAGGGTCAACGAGCAGTACTTC. It translates to CATSRGAADRVNEQYF.

The chain employs TRBV9 and TRBJ2-3; D is ambiguous. Germline V gives CDR1 SGDLS, CDR2 YYNGEE. The CDR3 length is 16 residues. V gave up 3 bases and J gave up 0 bases, with 14 bases separating them. CDR3 DNA sequence: TGTGCCAGCAGCGGGGGTTCTACCCCTAGCACAGATACGCAGTATTTT. Translation: CASSGGSTPSTDTQYF.

V usage is TRBV3-1 (or the pseudogene TRBV3-2) and J usage is TRBJ2-7; the D is unclear. CDR3 length equals 12 residues. The ends were cut back, 1 base at V and 9 bases at J, with 10 bases in the middle. CDR1 and CDR2 from the germline V gene are LGHDT and YNNKEL (reference sequence). Here the CDR3 reads CASSQGSLGQYF. The CDR3 DNA reads TGTGCCAGCAGCCAAGGGTCCCTAGGGCAGTACTTC.

V usage is TRBV30 and J usage is TRBJ1-2; tentative D call: TRBD1 (5 bases). The germline CDR1 and CDR2 sequences are GTSNPN and SVGIG (reference sequence). Trimming took 3 bases from V and 6 from J, leaving 11 bases between them. The CDR3 covers 12 residues. The CDR3 nucleotides read TGTGCCTGGAGGGGGCGTGTGGATGGCTACACCTTC. As protein: CAWRGRVDGYTF.

This chain connects TRBV19 to TRBJ1-5, with 7 bases lining up with TRBD1. The CDR3 is made up of 14 amino acids. V trimming: 5 bases; J trimming: 3 bases; junction bases outside the gene matches: 4. The germline CDR1 and CDR2 sequences are LNHDA and SQIVND (reference sequence). In DNA, the CDR3 is TGTGCCAGTAGTCCGGGACAGTTCAATCAGCCCCAGCATTTT. It translates to CASSPGQFNQPQHF. Full variable domain (outside the CDR3, taken from reference TRBV19 and TRBJ1-5): DGGITQSPKYLFRKEGQNVTLSCEQNLNHDAMYWYRQDPGQGLRLIYYSQIVNDFQKGDIAEGYSVSREKKESFPLTVTSAQKNPTAFYLCASSPGQFNQPQHFGDGTRLSIL.